What follows are 32 T cell receptor beta chains derived from one specimen sequenced in a study of T cell responses to AZD1222 COVID-19 vaccine. Clones were read by immunoSEQ multiplex PCR, and TCRdb kept only the in-frame ones, dropping some. This sample yields some 180,000 clones, of which roughly 92% are seen a single time; over 9.5% belongs to the top ten. The sequenced sample was peripheral blood, obtained on day 0 of AZD1222 vaccination. The source is an adult in good health.

The chain combines TRBV18 with TRBJ2-6; D gene ambiguous. The CDR3 extends over 15 amino acids. Germline V gene data show CDR1 as KGHSH and CDR2 as LQKENI. The V end lost 3 bases, the J end lost 4 bases, and 10 bases lay between the germline ends. Written as DNA, the CDR3 is TGTGCCAGCTCACCCGAAAGGTCCGGGGCCAACGTCCTGACTTTC. This translates into CASSPERSGANVLTF. The whole variable domain, filled in from reference TRBV18 and TRBJ2-6, reads NAGVMQNPRHLVRRRGQEARLRCSPMKGHSHVYWYRQLPEEGLKFMVYLQKENIIDESGMPKERFSAEFPKEGPSILRIQQVVRGDSAAYFCASSPERSGANVLTFGAGSRLTVL.

This chain joins TRBV6-5 and TRBJ1-2, with TRBD1 as a possible D gene (5 bases). Trimming pared 2 bases from V and 8 bases from J, leaving 15 bases between. Germline V gene sequence: CDR1 MNHEY, CDR2 SVGAGI. This CDR3 is built from 14 residues. CDR3 in amino acids: CASSYVGTAAGYTF. Written as DNA, the CDR3 is TGTGCCAGCAGTTACGTAGGGACGGCGGCCGGCTACACCTTC.

The chain links TRBV18 to TRBJ2-1, with 9 bases lining up with TRBD2. Per germline, CDR1 KGHSH and CDR2 LQKENI. The CDR3 extends over 15 amino acids. J gave up 5 bases and V 3 bases, and 5 bases lay outside the gene matches. In DNA, the CDR3 is TGTGCCAGCTCACCTCTTAGCGGGAGAAACAATGAGCAGTTCTTC. Protein sequence: CASSPLSGRNNEQFF. Full variable domain (missing parts from reference TRBV18 and TRBJ2-1): NAGVMQNPRHLVRRRGQEARLRCSPMKGHSHVYWYRQLPEEGLKFMVYLQKENIIDESGMPKERFSAEFPKEGPSILRIQQVVRGDSAAYFCASSPLSGRNNEQFFGPGTRLTVL.

The V gene is TRBV24-1, the J gene TRBJ2-3; TRBD1 aligns across 7 bases. The V segment lost 2 bases and the J segment 6 bases; nucleotides outside the gene matches: 10. The V gene's germline CDR1 is KGHDR and CDR2 SFDVKD. The CDR3 extends over 16 amino acids. CDR3 sequence: CATSDSALTGEDTQYF. CDR3 bases: TGTGCCACCAGTGATTCGGCCTTAACAGGGGAGGATACGCAGTATTTT.

The V call is TRBV24-1, the J call TRBJ2-1; D remains unclear. The germline gives CDR1 KGHDR, CDR2 SFDVKD. The CDR3 is made up of 15 amino acids. Between the trimmed V and J ends, which lost 2 bases and 5 bases, there was a span of 12 bases. The CDR3 DNA is TGTGCCACCAGTGATTCATCAGACTGGAACAATGAGCAGTTCTTC. Its protein product is CATSDSSDWNNEQFF.

This clone was recorded only once. This rearrangement joins TRBV28 to TRBJ2-1; D possibly corresponds to TRBD2 (6 bases). V was pared by 5 bases and J by 8 bases, with 13 bases between. From germline, CDR1 is MDHEN and CDR2 SYDVKM. The CDR3 length is 13 residues. The CDR3 protein is CASSPGLHYEQFF. CDR3 DNA sequence: TGTGCCAGCAGTCCGGGACTGCACTATGAGCAGTTCTTC.

The rearrangement links TRBV5-5 to TRBJ2-3; maybe TRBD2 (6 bases). Germline values: CDR1 SGHKS, CDR2 YYEKEE (reference sequence). The ends were cut back, 5 bases at V and 1 base at J, with 14 bases in the middle. This CDR3 comprises 15 residues. CDR3: CASSYLREGTDTQYF. Here the CDR3 DNA reads TGTGCCAGCAGTTACCTCAGGGAGGGCACAGATACGCAGTATTTT.

This chain links TRBV27 with TRBJ2-7, with 8 bases that match TRBD1. The J segment lost 11 bases and the V segment lost 3 bases, leaving 9 bases of the junction unmatched. Germline V gene sequence: CDR1 MNHEY, CDR2 SMNVEV (reference sequence). The CDR3 is 13 residues long. The CDR3 DNA reads as TGTGCCAGCAGTTTGGGTACAGGGGGAAGAGAGTACTTC. Its protein is CASSLGTGGREYF.

This clone was counted once. This chain joins TRBV7-2 and TRBJ2-1; TRBD2 agrees at 7 bases. The CDR3 is made up of 16 amino acids. V was pared by 1 base and J by 0 bases, with 3 bases of the junction left unmatched. Germline assignment: CDR1 SGHTA and CDR2 FQGNSA. CDR3 sequence: CASSLGSGGSYNEQFF. CDR3 in DNA: TGTGCCAGCAGCTTAGGATCGGGGGGCTCCTACAATGAGCAGTTCTTC.

The chain is built from TRBV7-2 and TRBJ1-2, with TRBD1 matching 7 bases. V was pared by 3 bases and J by 8 bases, with 9 bases of the junction left unmatched. This CDR3 comprises 14 residues. From germline, CDR1 is SGHTA and CDR2 FQGNSA. The CDR3 DNA reads as TGTGCCAGCAGCTTCGCCGGGACAGCCGGGGGCTACACCTTC. The encoded protein is CASSFAGTAGGYTF.

The chain joins TRBV4-1 to TRBJ2-1, with a possible D match to TRBD1 (6 bases). There are 17 residues in the CDR3. V lost 3 bases and J lost 2, with 17 bases in between. Germline CDR1 MGHRA, CDR2 YSYEKL. DNA of the CDR3: TGCGCCAGCAGCCACTCTATCCGGGACAATCCCTACAATGAGCAGTTCTTC. The encoded protein is CASSHSIRDNPYNEQFF.

The genes are TRBV19 and TRBJ2-2; D unclear. Trimming cost V 6 bases and J 6 bases, with 14 bases left between them. Germline CDR1 and CDR2: LNHDA and SQIVND (reference sequence). The CDR3 is 14 amino acids. CDR3 nucleotide sequence: TGTGCCAGTAGCCGGGCCTCAAGGGCCGGGGAGCTGTTTTTT. Protein product: CASSRASRAGELFF.

J is TRBJ1-2 and V is TRBV6-1; the match to TRBD1 covers 8 bases. This CDR3 is built from 13 residues. Germline V gene lookup returns CDR1 MNHNS and CDR2 SASEGT. The ends lost 5 bases at V and 2 bases at J; junction bases unmatched: 1. CDR3 DNA: TGTGCCAGCAGTAGGGACAGGAACTATGGCTACACCTTC. Protein product: CASSRDRNYGYTF.

The rearrangement joins TRBV28 to TRBJ1-1; no reliable D call. The CDR3 covers 10 residues. The germline gives CDR1 MDHEN, CDR2 SYDVKM. Deletions cut 6 bases from V and 7 bases from J, with 6 bases between. CDR3 bases: TGTGCCAGCAGATCAGGTGAAGCTTTCTTT. Residues: CASRSGEAFF.

The CDR3 reads CASSPEIGLDYNEQFF. The CDR3 nucleotides read TGCGCCAGCAGCCCCGAGATAGGACTAGATTACAATGAGCAGTTCTTC. The chain employs TRBV4-1 and TRBJ2-1, with 7 nucleotides matching TRBD2. The trim removed 4 bases at V and 4 bases at J, leaving 10 bases unmatched. CDR1 and CDR2 (germline): MGHRA, YSYEKL. This CDR3 contains 16 residues.

The table lists this clone with a count of one. The rearrangement joins TRBV7-2 to TRBJ1-6, with TRBD1 matching over 7 bases. CDR1 is SGHTA and CDR2 is FQGNSA in the germline V gene. The CDR3 runs 15 residues. Trimming removed 4 bases from V and 6 bases from J; junction bases left unmatched: 6. CDR3 bases: TGTGCCAGCAGCTCCAAGACAGGGCGTAATTCACCCCTCCACTTT. It specifies CASSSKTGRNSPLHF.

In DNA, the CDR3 is TGCGCCAGCAGCCAAGATGGAGACACTGAAGCTTTCTTT. It yields the protein CASSQDGDTEAFF. The gene calls are TRBV4-3 and TRBJ1-1; D gene ambiguous. V was shortened by 0 bases and J by 3 bases, with 5 bases between the two germline ends. The CDR3 length is 13 residues. Germline CDR1 and CDR2: LGHNA and YSLEER.

This clone has only a few counts. The chain is built from TRBV7-2 and TRBJ1-1; D unclear. Germline CDR1 is SGHTA and CDR2 is FQGNSA. The CDR3 runs to 13 residues. V lost 3 bases, J lost 3 bases, and 8 bases lay in between. CDR3 nucleotides: TGTGCCAGCAGCTTTGGGTTGTACACTGAAGCTTTCTTT. It yields the protein CASSFGLYTEAFF.

J is TRBJ1-2 and V is TRBV5-1, with 11 bases that match TRBD1. The ends lost 4 bases at V and 4 bases at J; junction bases unmatched: 6. The CDR3 consists of 15 residues. The germline CDR1 and CDR2 sequences are SGHRS and YFSETQ. The chain's CDR3 is CASSADRGLSYGYTF. The CDR3, as DNA: TGCGCCAGCAGCGCGGACAGGGGGCTCTCCTATGGCTACACCTTC. Drawing the rest from reference TRBV5-1 and TRBJ1-2, the complete variable domain is KAGVTQTPRYLIKTRGQQVTLSCSPISGHRSVSWYQQTPGQGLQFLFEYFSETQRNKGNFPGRFSGRQFSNSRSEMNVSTLELGDSALYLCASSADRGLSYGYTFGSGTRLTVV.

The genes are TRBV12-3 or TRBV12-4 and TRBJ1-2; perhaps TRBD1 as D (6 bases). V was cut by 8 bases and J by 1 base, with 11 bases left in between. This CDR3 contains 13 residues. CDR3 in amino acids: CASQGQNNYGYTF. DNA for the CDR3: TGTGCCAGCCAGGGGCAGAATAACTATGGCTACACCTTC.

The V call is TRBV6-6, the J call TRBJ1-5; 7 bases are a match to TRBD1. CDR1 is MNHNY, CDR2 SVGAGI, per germline (reference sequence). V gave up 4 bases and J gave up 10 bases; unmatched junction bases: 13. This CDR3 is 15 amino acids long. CDR3 DNA sequence: TGTGCCAGCAGTTCGATCCGGGACAGCGGTTCCCCCCAGCATTTT. Residues: CASSSIRDSGSPQHF.

This sequence joins TRBV9 and TRBJ1-6; D is perhaps TRBD1 (5 bases). Between the trimmed V and J ends, which lost 0 bases and 7 bases, there was a span of 8 bases. The germline CDR1 and CDR2 sequences are SGDLS and YYNGEE. This CDR3 has 14 residues. CDR3 in DNA: TGTGCCAGCAGCGTAGTGGCAGGGAATTCACCCCTCCACTTT. Amino acid sequence: CASSVVAGNSPLHF. The full variable domain, in which reference TRBV9 and TRBJ1-6 provide the parts outside the CDR3, is DSGVTQTPKHLITATGQRVTLRCSPRSGDLSVYWYQQSLDQGLQFLIQYYNGEERAKGNILERFSAQQFPDLHSELNLSSLELGDSALYFCASSVVAGNSPLHFGNGTRLTVT.

This clone came up once. The CDR3 reads CATPTGPSTDTQYF. The CDR3 DNA is TGTGCCACCCCTACAGGGCCGAGCACAGATACGCAGTATTTT. The chain uses TRBV2 and TRBJ2-3; tentatively, D is TRBD1 (6 bases). Trimming cost V 10 bases and J 0 bases, with 14 bases left between them. Germline V gives CDR1 SNHLY, CDR2 FYNNEI. The length of the CDR3 is 14 residues. The full variable domain, rest sourced from reference TRBV2 and TRBJ2-3, is EPEVTQTPSHQVTQMGQEVILRCVPISNHLYFYWYRQILGQKVEFLVSFYNNEISEKSEIFDDQFSVERPDGSNFTLKIRSTKLEDSAMYFCATPTGPSTDTQYFGPGTRLTVL.

V and J are TRBV19 and TRBJ2-7; D may correspond to TRBD1 or TRBD2 (5 bases each). V lost 10 bases and J 6 bases, leaving 22 bases between the germline ends. This CDR3 has 14 amino acids. The V gene's germline CDR1 is LNHDA and CDR2 SQIVND (reference sequence). CDR3 bases: TGTGCCACCTCGCCGGGACCACCACGGTCCGAGCAGTACTTC. Its protein product is CATSPGPPRSEQYF.

The chain uses TRBV7-2 and TRBJ2-2; D may correspond to TRBD1 or TRBD2 (5 bases each). Germline assignment: CDR1 SGHTA and CDR2 FQGNSA. Trimming stripped 3 bases from V and 4 bases from J, with 12 bases between. The CDR3 spans 15 residues. The CDR3 nucleotides read TGTGCCAGCAGCTTGAGGGGCGCGGGCACCGGGGAGCTGTTTTTT. It specifies CASSLRGAGTGELFF.

The V call is TRBV6-1, the J call TRBJ2-7; no firm D call. V was clipped by 3 bases and J by 2 bases, with 11 bases between them. The CDR3 length is 14 residues. Germline lookup yields CDR1 MNHNS and CDR2 SASEGT. The CDR3 bases are TGTGCCAGCAGTGATCCCTCTACCGCCTACGAGCAGTACTTC. Its protein is CASSDPSTAYEQYF.

The chain carries TRBV7-8 and TRBJ2-7, with TRBD1 identical over 7 bases. Losses at the gene ends were 1 base for V and 7 bases for J; bases not matched to a gene: 7. CDR3 size: 14 residues. Looked up from germline, CDR1 is SGHVS and CDR2 is FQNEAQ. The CDR3 region has the DNA TGTGCCAGCAGCTTAGGGCGACAGGGTCTTGAGCAGTACGTC. Encoded protein: CASSLGRQGLEQYV.

The chain joins TRBV6-1 to TRBJ1-1, with TRBD1 as a possible D gene (5 bases). Germline CDR1 reads MNHNS; CDR2 reads SASEGT. The V end was cut by 3 bases, the J end by 0 bases, with 8 bases between. The CDR3 loop spans 14 amino acids. The CDR3 coding sequence is TGTGCCAGCAGTGAGAGGGGCGTGAACACTGAAGCTTTCTTT. It codes for CASSERGVNTEAFF.

The rearrangement joins TRBV6-5 to TRBJ1-1; a possible D gene is TRBD1 (5 bases). CDR1 is MNHEY and CDR2 is SVGAGI in the germline V gene. CDR3 length equals 13 residues. V dropped 7 bases and J dropped 1 base, with 10 bases sitting between them. CDR3 nucleotides: TGTGCCAGCACCCTACAGGAGAACACTGAAGCTTTCTTT. Its protein product is CASTLQENTEAFF.

This clone has just one count. The chain employs TRBV10-3 and TRBJ2-2; TRBD2 aligns across 14 bases. Germline CDR1 ENHRY, CDR2 SYGVKD. The length of the CDR3 is 14 residues. V gave up 10 bases and J gave up 7 bases; unmatched junction bases: 5. The CDR3 spells CATRTSGRYGELFF. Here the CDR3 DNA reads TGTGCCACCCGGACTAGCGGGAGGTACGGGGAGCTGTTTTTT.

This sequence joins TRBV12-5 and TRBJ2-1; D perhaps matches TRBD1 (7 bases). Trimming cost V 6 bases and J 7 bases, with 16 bases left between them. The germline V gene encodes CDR1 LGHNT and CDR2 FRNRAP. This CDR3 has 14 residues. The chain's CDR3 is CASGRARDRNEQFF. The DNA for the CDR3 is TGTGCTAGTGGGAGGGCGCGGGACAGAAATGAGCAGTTCTTC.

V is TRBV12-5 and J is TRBJ1-1; 7 positions match TRBD1. The CDR3 is 14 residues long. V shed 3 bases, J shed 7 bases, and the junction held 8 bases outside the gene matches. Germline V CDR1 and CDR2: LGHNT, FRNRAP. The DNA for the CDR3 is TGTGCTAGTGGTTTAGGGGGCAGTCACCTTGAAGCTTTCTTT. It translates to CASGLGGSHLEAFF.